This record covers a single TCR beta chain. The antigen is not known. This record belongs to a study of monozygotic twins with inflammatory bowel disease. Notes on the study in general: The study found lower TCRbeta diversity (inverse Simpson) in IBD patients than in healthy co-twins. Other individuals had fewer clonotypes in common with IBD patients than with healthy twins, especially with disease activity. It was not supported that a single strong signal or clonotype was associated with IBD.

CDR3 size: 12 residues. Eight separate reactions per sample yielded the cDNA. TCRdb reprocessed the 5' RACE reads and reports one entry per CDR3 protein, with no DNA. The sample totals around 150,000 distinct CDR3 sequences; its top ten clones hold roughly 2.3%. This chain connects TRBV12-3 or TRBV12-4 to TRBJ1-2; TCRdb proposes TRBD1, but this gene call is untestable without DNA. Sequencing input: blood. This clonotype was obtained from a human donor with ulcerative colitis or Crohn's disease, or a healthy co-twin of an affected twin (not recorded which). This CDR3 is CASSPWENGYTF.